This record concerns one T cell receptor beta chain sequence. This receptor's antigen is unknown. Base quality data are lacking; no much larger clone is found one base away. The source of the sample is a study of cytomegalovirus exposure and HLA in healthy donors (dated by TCRdb to 2015 to 2018). Background on the whole study: An earlier analysis of 587 of the donors reported 250 to 350 Gb of sequence data and 117 million unique TCR beta sequences obtained from around 170 million T cells. Approximately 300 gigabases of sequencing data and about 92 million unique TCR sequences made up an early release that covered over 550 HLA-typed donors. Of the approximately 400 genotyped donors, 75% to 85% were placed in the genetic ancestry cluster associated with self-reported Caucasian donors. The aim of the study was to test whether cataloging public T cell receptors could identify signatures of past pathogen exposure. The study used immunosequencing to profile the T cell repertoires of approximately 650 subjects and linked those repertoires to cytomegalovirus serostatus. A separate validation cohort of some 130 different subjects was used in addition to the 666-subject first cohort. To predict cytomegalovirus infection status, the study brought together high-throughput TCR immunosequencing, statistical association of individual TCRs with disease status, and machine learning. In a later analysis, previously published TCR beta repertoires from 670 or so donors were re-analyzed and high-resolution HLA genotyping was added so that TCR occurrence patterns could be studied. The later analysis used no new phenotypic data to find candidate immune exposures, relying instead on TCR beta sequences and their occurrence across donors. In an earlier analysis of 500 to 650 of the donors, high-throughput TCR beta sequencing was used to judge whether each TCR beta V gene segment behaved as functional or pseudogenic. Donor age, sex, ethnicity and CMV serostatus were collected together with the repertoire data. In a later genetic analysis, genome-wide SNP genotypes for about three fifths of the roughly 670 donors were used, and that subset was treated as a discovery cohort. All discovery cohort repertoires had been generated on a single sequencing platform. HLA typing covered class I and class II loci at four-digit resolution. The number of typed donors differed by locus: about 620-640 for A, B, C, DRB1 and DQB1; some 500 for DQA1; 606 for DPA1; and some 450 for DPB1. Roughly five DR-DQ haplotypes were handled as single units for association and clustering because linkage in the cohort was strong. On average, around 200,000 unique TCR beta nucleotide sequences were sequenced per donor among some 430 genotyped donors of the cohort, with 15% to 20% of those sequences being non-productive.

Libraries were built with the immunoSEQ multiplex PCR assay. For the multiplex PCR, a mixture combining 60 forward primers for TCR Vbeta segments and 13 reverse primers for TCR Jbeta segments was used. Amplification of the CDR3 region of rearranged TCR beta genes was performed with a multiplex PCR assay on genomic DNA. The Illumina HiSeq System was used to sequence the amplified TCR beta libraries as 87-base-pair reads. The authors' analysis ran thus. A later analysis tallied roughly 80 million unique TCR beta chains across the approximately 670 repertoires, and approximately 9.9 million of those chains were shared by two or more donors. Raw reads were error-corrected and collapsed into unique sequences with a nearest-neighbor algorithm that merged closely related sequences to remove PCR and sequencing errors. Alignment of CDR3 sequences to IMGT reference sequences was used to assign V, D and J gene segments. For a sequence to be retained, a match of at least six nucleotides was required to both a V gene segment and a J gene segment. A rearrangement was called productive if the CDR3 had no stop codons and remained in frame with V and J, and every other rearrangement was called non-productive. CDR3 was defined by IMGT convention, running from the second conserved V-encoded cysteine to the conserved J-encoded phenylalanine. In an earlier analysis of more than 550 of the donors, sequences lacking an unambiguous match to a single V gene segment were excluded. In an earlier analysis of 500 to 750 of the donors, V segments were called functional above 56.7% productive rearrangements and were called segregating when the between-donor standard deviation exceeded 5%. A statistical classification framework was built to diagnose cytomegalovirus status from the catalog of TCR beta chain sequences. In a later analysis, V and J genes were assigned by comparing TCR nucleotide sequences against IMGT/GENE-DB human TR gene sequences. Using the TCRdist pipeline, a later analysis assigned CDR3 sequences along with most-parsimonious VDJ recombination scenarios. In a later analysis, every TCR beta chain was defined by the combination of its CDR3 amino acid sequence and its V-gene family, and reads without a unique V-gene family were dropped. As a way to deal with suspected cross-contamination and a sequencing artifact, a later analysis dropped 592 nucleotide sequences that were highly shared and had low generation probability. A later analysis calculated a clonal expansion index for each public chain from normalized within-repertoire ranks of inferred template counts. In a later analysis, generation probabilities were computed with a VDJ recombination model fitted to out-of-frame rearrangements, and the resulting probabilities were checked against IGoR. Hypergeometric tests were used in a later analysis to score TCR-TCR, TCR-HLA and TCR-CMV co-occurrence, with a repertoire-size bias correction applied to the TCR pairs. A later analysis estimated false discovery rates by permuting HLA or CMV assignments 20 times. In a later analysis, co-occurring TCRs were grouped with DBSCAN, and TCRdist sequence similarity was added when clustering was performed within HLA-allele-positive subsets. Repertoires with fewer than 30,000 or more than 120,000 public chains, plus five repertoires with anomalous nucleotide sharing, were excluded from co-occurrence clustering. This immuneACCESS table, as held by TCRdb, lists in-frame sequences with V and J called but not all clones. Of the missing ones, under half trace to an unresolved V gene in checked studies; the others have no known cause. The V and J calls and the clone size are those of that table, but D and trimming were determined from the DNA. Counted in this sample were about 110,000 clones; 65% to 90% of them appeared once. The ten largest clones take up about 1.6% of the sample.

The cohort was made up of 500 to 800 healthy bone marrow donors. At the time of sampling, every cohort member was nominally healthy, though immune exposures that went unrecorded were likely present. The donor was CMV seronegative and was included in the group of a few hundred seronegative cohort members. A peripheral blood sample was collected from each donor, and TCR beta sequencing was performed on peripheral blood mononuclear cells. The Qiagen DNeasy Blood Extraction Kit was used to extract genomic DNA from the blood cell samples. What the work shows at the level of the full study, not this receptor alone: The study gave a list of over 150 TCR beta chains associated with cytomegalovirus. Strong co-occurrence of HLA alleles, especially DR and DQ, made assigning TCR associations to individual alleles difficult. According to a later analysis, parvovirus B19, influenza, CMV and Epstein-Barr virus appeared linked to several top co-occurrence clusters. A cluster of highly shared sequence variants was judged likely to be a technical artifact of the sequencing pipeline. In a later analysis, some 17,000 TCR beta sequences were associated with specific HLA alleles at a false discovery rate of 0.05. In vitro tests confirmed that three of the cytomegalovirus-associated TCR beta chains recognize cytomegalovirus antigens. HLA typing was unavailable for some donors at each locus, so association tests used only the typed subset. For the cohort, immune exposure information was limited to CMV serostatus. A later genetic analysis associated a missense DCLRE1C variant with V-gene and J-gene trimming of TCR beta chains, and an independent cohort replicated the association. The cohort was sequenced for TCR beta chains only, and without alpha or paired-chain data the features that could be detected were limited. Sequencing depth was assumed to be roughly uniform across donors in the presence/absence analyses, though that assumption may not hold. Because counts were too low, under 20 rarely observed V segments, including chromosome 9 orphons, were left out of the earlier analysis of 587 of the donors. Cytomegalovirus status was reported to be diagnosed by the classifier with high specificity and sensitivity in both the original and validation cohorts. In a later analysis, HLA-associated TCR beta chains were found to be more clonally expanded and to have lower generation probabilities than equally common non-associated chains. Linkage disequilibrium might explain the correlated functional status among segregating V segments, but an unknown experimental factor could not be ruled out. According to a later analysis, TCR association rates differed among HLA loci, with DRB1 alleles showing the most associated TCRs and HLA-C alleles showing the fewest. A further reported finding was that TCR beta sequences accurately predicted the HLA-A and HLA-B alleles for most subjects in the first cohort. It was suggested by the authors that the approach could potentially be generalized to other disease states and immunological phenotypes. Across donors, most TCR sequences were observed very rarely, whereas some public TCRs were present in many individuals. A later genetic analysis reported fewer N-insertions in productive TCRs among donors in an Asian-associated ancestry cluster than the approximately 700-donor mean. In an earlier analysis of roughly 500 of the donors, most TCR beta V segments appeared in productive rearrangements about 90% or about 30% of the time, broadly matching IMGT annotations. A later analysis found that most CMV-associated TCR beta chains appeared HLA-restricted, with HLA associations seemingly driven largely by CMV exposure.

The sequenced sample was PBMCs. This TCR was recovered from a man aged 50 to 59 in good health and CMV-seronegative.

The CDR3 region: CASGTQGNEKLFF. In nucleotides, the sequence is TGTGCCAGCGGGACTCAGGGAAATGAAAAACTGTTTTTT. The rearranged chain carries TRBV6-6 and TRBJ1-4; the D region possibly corresponds to TRBD1 (5 bases align). The CDR3 runs 13 residues from the cysteine to the phenylalanine. Here the CDR3 DNA is all that survives: 39 bases in frame from base 1. CDR1 and CDR2 were assigned from the germline V gene (reference sequence) as MNHNY and SVGAGI. V gives up 8 bases and J gives up 5 bases, and the segment between their germline ends measures 12 bases.